This T cell receptor (beta chain) stems from a study of shared clonotypes between healthy human individuals. Study summary: For every donor, three CD4 naive, three CD4 memory, two CD8 naive and one CD8 memory plates were used. Broader study findings: Across several donors, naive CD4 shared around 5.1%, naive CD8 over 3%, memory CD4 roughly 2.3%, memory CD8 around 0.42%.

CDR3 size: 16 residues. The V gene's germline CDR1 is SGHTS and CDR2 YDEGEE. V gave up 3 bases and J gave up 5 bases; unmatched junction bases: 10. Of note for this clone: Its cognate antigen is unknown.

This table comes from immunoSEQ multiplex PCR, and its TCRdb copy is limited to in-frame clones, with some not included. The sample records about 1.1 million clones, around three quarters being singletons. From CD4+ cells came CD45RA+ naive and CD45RA-negative memory subsets. The clonotype was recovered from a young man in good health. Some clones in this sample may be carry-over from other donors' samples. The material sequenced was memory CD4+ T cells from PBMCs. Subset noted: CD45RA-negative fraction. V usage is TRBV5-8 and J usage is TRBJ2-2; 7 bases map to TRBD2. The CDR3 region is CASSSSGGRNTGELFF. CDR3 nucleotides: TGTGCCAGCAGCTCATCTGGCGGGAGAAATACCGGGGAGCTGTTTTTT.